Listed below are T cell receptor beta chains from one sample, sequenced in a study of blood T cells in healthy people across ages. TCRdb re-called the 5' RACE reads with MiXCR, one entry per CDR3 protein. The data show about 630,000 distinct CDR3 sequences, with over 20% seen just once and approximately 3.6% held by the top ten. The sample was blood. The source is a man between 70 and 80 years old in good health. Each CDR3 is given with its conserved first and last residue. The D gene is left open where the match is weak. A clone size is listed for some rows: how often the clone was seen (once, few, many), or a class if it is expanded.

V	J	size	D	CDR3	DNA
TRBV6-5	TRBJ2-3	.	.	CASRSSVSTDTQYF	TGTGCCAGCAGATCTAGCGTAAGCACAGATACGCAGTATTTT
TRBV2	TRBJ2-5	few	TRBD2	CASSWGGRETQYF	TGTGCCAGCAGTTGGGGCGGGAGAGAGACCCAGTACTTC
TRBV18	TRBJ1-1	.	.	CASSPDGLTEAFF	TGTGCCAGCTCCCCGGACGGACTCACTGAAGCTTTCTTT
TRBV20-1	TRBJ2-1	.	.	CSASLAHNEQFF	TGCAGTGCTTCCCTAGCCCACAATGAGCAGTTCTTC
TRBV6-1	TRBJ1-2	.	TRBD1	CASSEAGDSYGYTF	TGTGCCAGCAGTGAAGCCGGGGACAGCTATGGCTACACCTTC
TRBV20-1	TRBJ2-7	.	.	CSARLPRVGGYEQYF	TGCAGTGCTAGACTCCCCAGGGTCGGCGGCTACGAGCAGTACTTC
TRBV19	TRBJ2-7	.	TRBD1	CASTTGGGDEQYF	TGTGCCAGTACTACAGGGGGCGGGGACGAGCAGTACTTC
TRBV7-8	TRBJ1-2	.	TRBD1	CASSPAVRDRGGYTF	TGTGCCAGCAGCCCGGCAGTCCGGGACAGGGGTGGCTACACCTTC
TRBV2	TRBJ2-3	.	.	CASGYSADTQYF	TGTGCCAGCGGCTATTCGGCAGATACGCAGTATTTT
TRBV7-6	TRBJ1-3	few	.	CASSLGQSSGNTIYF	TGTGCCAGCAGCTTAGGTCAGAGCTCTGGAAACACCATATATTTT
TRBV12-3/TRBV12-4	TRBJ2-4	.	.	CASSLVLGLAKNIQYF	TGTGCCAGCAGTTTAGTACTGGGGCTAGCCAAAAACATTCAGTACTTC
TRBV7-2	TRBJ2-1	few	.	CASSSYGNEQFF	TGTGCCAGCAGTTCATATGGGAATGAGCAGTTCTTC
TRBV5-6	TRBJ2-1	.	.	CASSYLAEEGYNEQFF	TGTGCCAGCAGCTATTTAGCTGAAGAGGGATACAATGAGCAGTTCTTC
TRBV5-1	TRBJ1-1	.	TRBD1	CASSLGGTGGRIDTEAFF	TGCGCCAGCAGCTTGGGGGGGACAGGGGGCCGGATAGACACTGAAGCTTTCTTT
TRBV6-5	TRBJ2-1	few	TRBD2	CASSRTSGSFHNEQFF	TGTGCCAGCAGCAGGACTAGCGGGAGTTTCCACAATGAGCAGTTCTTC
TRBV7-9	TRBJ2-7	.	.	CASSLRGNRLSYEQYF	TGTGCCAGCAGCTTAAGGGGTAATAGGCTTTCCTACGAGCAGTACTTC
TRBV9	TRBJ2-7	.	.	CASSPQTSYEQYF	TGTGCCAGCAGCCCACAGACTTCCTACGAGCAGTACTTC
TRBV12-3/TRBV12-4	TRBJ2-2	.	.	CASKNTGDLFF	TGTGCCAGCAAAAATACCGGGGACCTGTTTTTT
TRBV29-1	TRBJ2-3	few	.	CSSSGAGYTDTQYF	TGCAGCTCATCGGGGGCGGGGTACACAGATACGCAGTATTTT
TRBV20-1	TRBJ2-2	few	.	CSARGTPGELFF	TGCAGTGCTAGAGGGACCCCCGGGGAGCTGTTTTTT
TRBV20-1	TRBJ2-7	many	.	CSARSRDDPLYEQYF	TGCAGTGCTAGATCCCGGGACGATCCTCTCTACGAGCAGTACTTC
TRBV4-1	TRBJ2-4	few	TRBD2	CTSSHGTIFENIQYF	TGCACCAGCAGCCACGGGACTATCTTTGAAAACATTCAGTACTTC
TRBV3-1	TRBJ2-1	.	.	CASSQGRQVSYNEQFF	TGTGCCAGCAGCCAAGGGCGACAGGTCTCCTACAATGAGCAGTTCTTC
TRBV5-5	TRBJ2-1	.	TRBD1	CASRPTGTGIDEQFF	TGTGCCAGCAGACCGACCGGGACAGGGATCGATGAGCAGTTCTTC
TRBV12-3/TRBV12-4	TRBJ1-4	.	TRBD1	CASRHGGQSNEKLFF	TGTGCCAGCAGACACGGGGGACAGAGTAATGAAAAACTGTTTTTT
TRBV20-1	TRBJ2-5	few	TRBD2	CSAGTSGRAGGTQYF	TGCAGTGCCGGGACTAGCGGGAGGGCCGGAGGGACCCAGTACTTC
TRBV2	TRBJ1-6	few	.	CASSALGVDSPLHF	TGTGCCAGCAGTGCCTTGGGGGTGGATTCACCCCTCCACTTT
TRBV6-6	TRBJ2-7	few	.	CASNQFSSEQYF	TGTGCCAGCAACCAATTTAGTTCCGAGCAGTACTTC
TRBV9	TRBJ1-4	few	.	CASSVAGRPTNEKLFF	TGTGCCAGCAGCGTTGCCGGACGGCCAACTAATGAAAAACTGTTTTTT
TRBV6-1	TRBJ1-4	.	.	CASSEPGHYNEKLFF	TGTGCCAGCAGTGAACCGGGACATTATAATGAAAAACTGTTTTTT
TRBV7-6	TRBJ1-5	few	TRBD1	CASSEGASGQPQHF	TGTGCCAGCAGCGAGGGGGCTTCGGGTCAGCCCCAGCATTTT
TRBV3-1	TRBJ2-7	few	.	CASSAAGSHITYEQYF	TGTGCCAGCAGCGCGGCCGGGAGCCACATAACCTACGAGCAGTACTTC